This T cell receptor (beta chain) was observed in a study of regulatory T cells in long-lasting Graves disease. Remarks on this clonotype: The conserved phenylalanine or tryptophan normally closing the CDR3 is absent here, so this likely arose from a read error.

Both iRepertoire HTBI primers and Arm-PCR of CDR3 regions were used to build the TCR beta libraries. MiXCR was run by TCRdb on the multiplex PCR reads, yielding one entry per CDR3 protein. The sample comprises some 470,000 distinct CDR3 sequences, about 22% of which are singletons, and around 7% rests with the top ten. The V and J ends lost 6 bases and 4 bases, in that order; junction bases with no gene match: 8. This CDR3 contains 15 residues. Time point described: persistent/refractory GD, antithyroid drugs over 5 years with positive TRAb. The authors made the TCR library using RNA they extracted from PBMCs.

The source is a female donor with Graves disease. This chain connects TRBV12-3 or TRBV12-4 to TRBJ2-2; 7 bases are shared with TRBD1. This sample comprised peripheral blood mononuclear cells (PBMCs), obtained when the disease was refractory, from a patient treated with antithyroid drugs. CDR3 sequence (DNA): TGTGCCAGCAGACCGACAGGGTTGGGCACCGGGGAGCTGTTTCTT. This codes for CASRPTGLGTGELFL.